This TCR beta chain was identified in a study of spatial heterogeneity in lung cancer. Regarding time point: sample taken at primary tumor resection. Material for sequencing was whole RNA from tumor, nontumor lung or frozen PBMC, left unsorted. TCRdb reprocessed the 5' RACE reads via MiXCR and lists one record per CDR3 protein. The table includes approximately 92,000 distinct CDR3 sequences, roughly 12% detected once. Germline CDR1 reads MGHRA; CDR2 reads YSYEKL. The CDR3 is 16 amino acids. The V segment lost 2 bases and the J segment 0 bases; nucleotides outside the gene matches: 5. The sequence was obtained from a male donor with early-stage non-small cell lung cancer. This rearrangement joins TRBV4-1 to TRBJ2-3; 7 nucleotides agree with TRBD2. Sample: PBMCs, taken at surgery. The CDR3 sequence is CASSQPDSGSTDTQYF. Written as DNA, the CDR3 is TGCGCCAGCAGCCAACCCGATAGCGGGAGCACAGATACGCAGTATTTT.